This TCR beta chain is from a study of T cell repertoires in cytomegalovirus infection. Study information: Public TCR beta signatures were indicative of both CMV infection and a matching HLA type.

Using its own MiXCR run on the reads, TCRdb lists one record per CDR3 protein. The sample holds roughly 200,000 distinct CDR3 sequences, around two fifths seen once. Germline V gives CDR1 MGHRA, CDR2 YSYEKL. The CDR3 sequence is 16 residues long. V trimming: 3 bases; J trimming: 6 bases; junction bases outside the gene matches: 9. Whole-study results and caveats: The ex vivo response was dominated by HLA-C-restricted CMV-specific TCR beta clonotypes.

This clonotype was observed a handful of times. Its antigen is unknown. Sequencing was performed on CD8+ T cells from cultured PBMCs, taken from culture after CMV antigen stimulation. The J gene is TRBJ1-3, the V gene TRBV4-1, with 9 positions matching TRBD1. This clonotype originated in a human donor in good health (CMV status not recorded). Some clones in this sample may be carry-over from other donors' samples. CDR3 region: CASSQTGTGMTNTIYF. The CDR3 coding sequence is TGCGCCAGCAGCCAGACCGGGACAGGGATGACAAACACCATATATTTT.